These 32 T cell receptor beta chains were all obtained from the same sample, sequenced in a study of cytomegalovirus exposure and HLA in healthy donors. The PCR contained 60 Vbeta and 13 Jbeta primers. Clones were sequenced by immunoSEQ multiplex PCR, and TCRdb holds only the in-frame ones, with some missing. The table has about 94,000 clones, 7.6% seen once. Sequencing was done on a sample of PBMCs. Receptors were obtained from a man aged 50 to 59 in good health and CMV-seronegative.

The genes are TRBV19 and TRBJ2-2, with TRBD2 matching over 11 bases. Germline V CDR1 and CDR2: LNHDA, SQIVND (reference sequence). The CDR3 runs 16 residues. Trimming removed 8 bases from V and 4 bases from J; junction bases left unmatched: 9. CDR3 in amino acids: CASVKAGTSGTGELFF. As DNA, the CDR3 is TGTGCCAGTGTAAAAGCCGGGACTAGCGGCACCGGGGAGCTGTTTTTT.

CDR3 amino acids: CASSYGGRGPEQYF. CDR3 bases: TGTGCCAGCAGTTACGGTGGCAGGGGGCCCGAGCAGTACTTC. V is TRBV6-5 and J is TRBJ2-7, with 8 bases identical to TRBD1. The CDR3 runs to 14 residues. CDR1 and CDR2 (germline): MNHEY, SVGAGI. V shed 2 bases, J shed 6 bases, and the junction held 6 bases outside the gene matches.

To note about this clone: Other DNA sequences of this sample code for an identical CDR3. The rearrangement joins TRBV7-8 to TRBJ1-6; 7 bases align to TRBD1. This CDR3 region has 14 residues. CDR1 SGHVS and CDR2 FQNEAQ come from the germline V gene. V gave up 4 bases and J gave up 9 bases; unmatched junction bases: 6. In DNA, the CDR3 is TGTGCCAGCAGCTCACAGGGGAGCGGTTCACCCCTCCACTTT. Translating it yields CASSSQGSGSPLHF.

This sequence joins TRBV2 and TRBJ2-1; D gene unclear. Trimming pared 5 bases from V and 1 base from J, leaving 12 bases between. The CDR3 contains 15 residues. The V gene's germline CDR1 is SNHLY and CDR2 FYNNEI. The DNA of the CDR3 is TGTGCCAGCAGTAGCGCGGCTCCATCCTACAATGAGCAGTTCTTC. Translating it yields CASSSAAPSYNEQFF.

This chain joins TRBV27 and TRBJ2-1, with 9 bases that match TRBD1. Germline CDR1 reads MNHEY; CDR2 reads SMNVEV (reference sequence). After removal of 7 bases from V and 7 bases from J, the junction contained 8 bases not matched to a gene. This CDR3 region has 14 residues. The CDR3 DNA reads TGTGCCAGCACCCGACAGGGGGGTATAAATGAGCAGTTCTTC. Amino acids: CASTRQGGINEQFF.

In its sample, this clone was seen a few times. V usage is TRBV27 and J usage is TRBJ1-6, with a possible D match to TRBD1 (5 bases). Germline V CDR1 and CDR2: MNHEY, SMNVEV (reference sequence). The V gene lost 10 bases and the J gene lost 6 bases, with 10 bases spanning the gap. This CDR3 has 12 residues. The CDR3 here is CATRTLNSPLHF. The CDR3 nucleotides are TGTGCCACTAGGACACTTAATTCACCCCTCCACTTT.

The V gene is TRBV30, the J gene TRBJ1-1; no definite D call. The germline V gene has CDR1 GTSNPN and CDR2 SVGIG (reference sequence). The V and J ends lost 0 bases and 0 bases respectively, with 5 bases between them. The CDR3 runs 13 residues. In DNA, the CDR3 is TGTGCCTGGAGTGTAGCTATGAACACTGAAGCTTTCTTT. It translates to CAWSVAMNTEAFF.

The chain couples TRBV11-2 to TRBJ2-1; no definite D call. The germline gives CDR1 SGHAT, CDR2 FQNNGV. The CDR3 spans 14 residues. Trimming stripped 5 bases from V and 7 bases from J, with 15 bases between. CDR3 loop: CASSRSALVNEQFF. The DNA for the CDR3 is TGTGCCAGCAGCCGGAGCGCTCTCGTAAATGAGCAGTTCTTC. Full variable domain (remainder filled in from reference TRBV11-2 and TRBJ2-1): EAGVAQSPRYKIIEKRQSVAFWCNPISGHATLYWYQQILGQGPKLLIQFQNNGVVDDSQLPKDRFSAERLKGVDSTLKIQPAKLEDSAVYLCASSRSALVNEQFFGPGTRLTVL.

This clone appeared many times. Other nucleotide sequences from this sample produce the same CDR3. The gene calls are TRBV7-9 and TRBJ2-7, with 9 bases fitting TRBD1. The CDR3 is made up of 13 amino acids. The V segment lost 4 bases and the J segment 4 bases; nucleotides outside the gene matches: 2. Germline V lookup: CDR1 SEHNR, CDR2 FQNEAQ (reference sequence). The CDR3 coding sequence is TGTGCCAGCAGCTCCGGGACAGGGTACGAGCAGTACTTC. This translates into CASSSGTGYEQYF.

The table lists this clone with a few counts. This sequence joins TRBV6-5 and TRBJ1-4, with D perhaps matching TRBD1 (6 bases). The length of the CDR3 is 14 residues. Germline V gene data show CDR1 as MNHEY and CDR2 as SVGAGI. The V gene lost 0 bases and the J gene lost 8 bases, with 10 bases spanning the gap. The chain's CDR3 is CASSYSLTGEKLFF. Here the CDR3 DNA reads TGTGCCAGCAGTTACTCACTCACAGGGGAAAAACTGTTTTTT.

The chain has TRBV5-1 and TRBJ2-1; 9 bases are shared with TRBD1. Germline CDR1 SGHRS, CDR2 YFSETQ. This CDR3 contains 17 residues. The V gene end was trimmed by 0 bases and the J gene end by 0 bases; junction bases not matched to a gene: 4. CDR3 coding DNA: TGCGCCAGCAGCTTGGCCCCGGGACAGGGCTCCTACAATGAGCAGTTCTTC. Residues: CASSLAPGQGSYNEQFF. Together with reference TRBV5-1 and TRBJ2-1, the CDR3 gives the full variable domain: KAGVTQTPRYLIKTRGQQVTLSCSPISGHRSVSWYQQTPGQGLQFLFEYFSETQRNKGNFPGRFSGRQFSNSRSEMNVSTLELGDSALYLCASSLAPGQGSYNEQFFGPGTRLTVL.

This clone was counted between two and nine times. V and J are TRBV5-1 and TRBJ1-2, with 11 bases lining up with TRBD1. From germline, CDR1 is SGHRS and CDR2 YFSETQ. CDR3 size: 15 residues. The V and J ends lost 4 bases and 5 bases, in that order; junction bases with no gene match: 7. CDR3 loop: CASSPGTGGLYGYTF. The DNA of the CDR3 is TGCGCCAGCAGCCCAGGGACAGGGGGTTTGTATGGCTACACCTTC.

This rearrangement joins TRBV28 to TRBJ1-5; 8 positions agree with TRBD1. This CDR3 is built from 13 residues. CDR1 MDHEN and CDR2 SYDVKM come from the germline V gene. V was clipped by 6 bases and J by 10 bases; unmatched bases: 8. The CDR3 spells CASSPDRVNPQHF. The CDR3, as DNA: TGTGCCAGCAGCCCGGACAGGGTGAATCCCCAGCATTTT.

The rearrangement joins TRBV5-4 to TRBJ2-7, with 8 bases that match TRBD1. J lost 5 bases, V lost 3 bases, and 4 bases had no gene match. CDR3 length: 13 amino acids. Germline-derived CDR1 and CDR2 are SGHNT and YYREEE (reference sequence). CDR3 region: CASSSGQGDEQYF. As DNA, the CDR3 is TGTGCCAGCAGCTCCGGACAGGGTGACGAGCAGTACTTC.

DNA for the CDR3: TGCGCCAGCAGCCACAGAACGACAGGCTCAACTAATGAAAAACTGTTTTTT. It encodes CASSHRTTGSTNEKLFF. This chain links TRBV4-1 with TRBJ1-4; D might be TRBD1 (6 bases). The CDR3 contains 17 residues. Between the trimmed V and J ends, which lost 3 bases and 0 bases, there was a span of 14 bases. CDR1 MGHRA and CDR2 YSYEKL come from the germline V gene.

V and J are TRBV7-6 and TRBJ2-5; 9 bases are a match to TRBD2. The V segment lost 5 bases and the J segment 5 bases; nucleotides outside the gene matches: 9. Germline CDR1 and CDR2: SGHVS and FNYEAQ. This CDR3 contains 15 residues. Here the CDR3 reads CASSLAGGAQETQYF. CDR3 DNA: TGTGCCAGCAGCCTGGCGGGAGGGGCGCAGGAGACCCAGTACTTC.

This clone showed up just a few times. V and J are TRBV27 and TRBJ2-1, with 11 nucleotides matching TRBD2. The J segment lost 4 bases and the V segment lost 5 bases, leaving 4 bases of the junction unmatched. CDR1 is MNHEY and CDR2 is SMNVEV in the germline V gene (reference sequence). The CDR3 is made up of 15 amino acids. This CDR3 is CASSPGTSGYNEQFF. CDR3 DNA sequence: TGTGCCAGCAGTCCAGGGACTAGCGGTTACAATGAGCAGTTCTTC.

This rearrangement joins TRBV7-9 to TRBJ2-7; 7 bases are shared with TRBD1. Germline CDR1 SEHNR, CDR2 FQNEAQ (reference sequence). The CDR3 is made up of 12 amino acids. The V gene end was trimmed by 2 bases and the J gene end by 9 bases; junction bases not matched to a gene: 4. CDR3 coding DNA: TGTGCCAGCAGCTTACGAGGGGGCGGGCAGTACTTC. Its protein is CASSLRGGGQYF.

V is TRBV18 and J is TRBJ2-5, with TRBD1 matching over 7 bases. With 3 bases clipped from V and 3 bases from J, the junction kept 4 bases outside the gene matches. This CDR3 is 14 amino acids long. The germline CDR1 and CDR2 sequences are KGHSH and LQKENI. The CDR3 protein is CASSPGQHKETQYF. In DNA, the CDR3 is TGTGCCAGCTCACCGGGACAGCATAAAGAGACCCAGTACTTC.

The chain employs TRBV28 and TRBJ2-3; TRBD2 matches 8 bases. Unmatched junction bases numbered 5, after V lost 4 bases and J lost 2 bases. Germline CDR1 MDHEN, CDR2 SYDVKM. There are 15 residues in the CDR3. CDR3 protein: CASSSSGGATDTQYF. The DNA for the CDR3 is TGTGCCAGCAGTTCCAGCGGGGGAGCCACAGATACGCAGTATTTT.

This rearrangement joins TRBV21-1 to TRBJ2-7; the table's D gene call, TRBD1, was not cross checked with the DNA. TRBV21-1 is classified as a pseudogene. The CDR3 runs to 16 residues. For the CDR3, the DNA is TGTGCCAGCAGCTCCATAGGGACAGCCAGTTTCTACGAGCAGTACTTC. It is translated as CASSSIGTASFYEQYF.

This clone was seen more than once but under ten times. V usage is TRBV5-5 and J usage is TRBJ2-5, with 7 bases identical to TRBD2. This CDR3 contains 14 residues. V lost 0 bases to trimming and J lost 4 bases; unmatched junction nucleotides: 3. CDR1 and CDR2 (germline): SGHKS, YYEKEE (reference sequence). Written as DNA, the CDR3 is TGTGCCAGCAGCTTGGGTGGGGGGGGAGAGACCCAGTACTTC. Translating it yields CASSLGGGGETQYF. The entire variable domain, with the rest obtained from reference TRBV5-5 and TRBJ2-5, is as follows: DAGVTQSPTHLIKTRGQQVTLRCSPISGHKSVSWYQQVLGQGPQFIFQYYEKEERGRGNFPDRFSARQFPNYSSELNVNALLLGDSALYLCASSLGGGGETQYFGPGTRLLVL.

V usage is TRBV11-2 and J usage is TRBJ2-5; TRBD1 matches at 7 bases. CDR1 is SGHAT, CDR2 FQNNGV, per germline. The V and J ends lost 4 bases and 2 bases, in that order; junction bases with no gene match: 4. The CDR3 runs to 14 residues. Here the CDR3 reads CASSYDRVQETQYF. DNA of the CDR3: TGTGCCAGCAGCTACGACAGGGTGCAAGAGACCCAGTACTTC.

This chain connects TRBV27 to TRBJ2-7; TRBD1 is a possible D gene (5 bases). V shed 5 bases and J shed 7 bases, with 24 bases lying between them. The V gene's germline CDR1 is MNHEY and CDR2 SMNVEV (reference sequence). The CDR3 consists of 16 residues. The CDR3 protein is CASSPTRQSLGLEQYF. In DNA, the CDR3 is TGTGCCAGCAGTCCTACCCGACAGAGCCTAGGATTGGAGCAGTACTTC.

This clone was seen a handful of times. V and J are TRBV6-5 and TRBJ2-3; TRBD2 matches at 9 bases. CDR1 and CDR2 (germline): MNHEY, SVGAGI. V dropped 6 bases and J dropped 1; count of bases not matched to a gene: 5. This CDR3 has 15 residues. The CDR3 coding sequence is TGTGCCAGCAGCCTTCTAGCGGGGCGCACAGATACGCAGTATTTT. Residues: CASSLLAGRTDTQYF.

This clone was recorded a few times. This chain links TRBV29-1 with TRBJ2-1; D perhaps matches TRBD1 (5 bases). From germline, CDR1 is SQVTM and CDR2 ANQGSEA. Trimming cost V 4 bases and J 2 bases, with 12 bases left between them. This CDR3 contains 14 residues. CDR3 amino acids: CSVGGRVTYNEQFF. Here the CDR3 DNA reads TGCAGCGTTGGGGGCAGGGTCACCTACAATGAGCAGTTCTTC.

This clone showed up just a few times. The V call is TRBV19, the J call TRBJ1-1; 9 bases line up with TRBD1. V shed 6 bases, J shed 5 bases, and the junction held 4 bases outside the gene matches. Per the germline V gene, CDR1 is LNHDA and CDR2 is SQIVND (reference sequence). The CDR3 is 13 amino acids. The CDR3 region is CASREQGATEAFF. The CDR3 coding sequence is TGTGCCAGTAGGGAACAGGGGGCAACTGAAGCTTTCTTT.

The chain employs TRBV29-1 and TRBJ2-3; 11 positions agree with TRBD2. Germline CDR1 reads SQVTM; CDR2 reads ANQGSEA. The CDR3 contains 16 residues. With V trimmed by 1 base and J by 4 bases, 7 bases remained unmatched. CDR3 residues: CSVEGASGGSADTQYF. The DNA for the CDR3 is TGCAGCGTTGAAGGAGCTAGCGGGGGGTCCGCAGATACGCAGTATTTT.

This clone was seen more than once but under ten times. In nucleotides, the CDR3 is TGTGCCAGTAGTACGGGCGGACTCTCCTATAATTCACCCCTCCACTTT. It is translated as CASSTGGLSYNSPLHF. The rearrangement uses TRBV19 and TRBJ1-6; D ambiguous. Trimming took off 4 bases at V and 0 bases at J, with 10 bases between the two ends. Per germline, CDR1 LNHDA and CDR2 SQIVND (reference sequence). The CDR3 extends over 16 amino acids. Full variable domain (outside the CDR3, taken from reference TRBV19 and TRBJ1-6): DGGITQSPKYLFRKEGQNVTLSCEQNLNHDAMYWYRQDPGQGLRLIYYSQIVNDFQKGDIAEGYSVSREKKESFPLTVTSAQKNPTAFYLCASSTGGLSYNSPLHFGNGTRLTVT.

Notes on this clone: The junction and the germline gene differ at one end; a read error may be behind it. This sequence joins TRBV27 and TRBJ2-1; D is possibly TRBD2 (5 bases). From germline, CDR1 is MNHEY and CDR2 SMNVEV (reference sequence). The CDR3 extends over 16 amino acids. The CDR3 DNA is TGTGCCAGCAGGTTATTCGGGGTTAGCTCCTACAATGAGCAGTTCTTC. Encoded protein: CASRLFGVSSYNEQFF.

The gene calls are TRBV6-6 and TRBJ1-3, with 8 bases lining up with TRBD1. Trimming took 5 bases from V and 2 from J; bases not matched to a gene: 5. From germline, CDR1 is MNHNY and CDR2 SVGAGI (reference sequence). This CDR3 is 15 amino acids long. The CDR3 spells CASSQDRAPGNTIYF. The CDR3 DNA sequence: TGTGCCAGCAGTCAGGACAGGGCCCCTGGAAACACCATATATTTT.

This clone was observed a handful of times. J is TRBJ2-1 and V is TRBV9, with 7 bases that match TRBD2. J gave up 5 bases and V 3 bases, and 5 bases lay outside the gene matches. The CDR3 is made up of 14 amino acids. CDR1 and CDR2 from the germline V gene are SGDLS and YYNGEE. CDR3 in amino acids: CASSAGLVHNEQFF. The CDR3 DNA is TGTGCCAGCAGCGCCGGACTAGTTCACAATGAGCAGTTCTTC.